This TCR beta chain was identified in a study of blood T cells in healthy people across ages. Study observations and caveats: Donor CMV infection status was unknown, possibly confounding age-related changes in expanded clonotypes. PBMC samples, being unsorted, prevented any conclusive comparison of naive and antigen-experienced cells.

A J-beta primer mix and a sample-barcoded 5' primer were used in a second PCR of roughly 6 to 11 cycles. Every sample returned 2.5 million or more CDR3-containing paired-end reads. MiXCR, applied by TCRdb to the 5' RACE reads, yields one record per CDR3 protein. In the table there are just over 1 million distinct CDR3 sequences, more than 35% of which are singletons. This clonotype was seen a few times. Its antigen is unidentified. Germline values: CDR1 MNHEY, CDR2 SMNVEV (reference sequence). The V gene end was trimmed by 4 bases and the J gene end by 5 bases; junction bases not matched to a gene: 13. The CDR3 consists of 16 residues. Each sample yielded at least 5 micrograms of PBMC total RNA.

The TCR originated in a woman aged 60-70 years in good health. The chain recombines TRBV27 with TRBJ1-2, with 7 bases that match TRBD1. Sequencing was carried out using blood. CDR3 DNA sequence: TGTGCCAGCAGTTCACAGGGGTCCCGCCTGAAATATGGCTACACCTTC. It codes for CASSSQGSRLKYGYTF.